These 29 T cell receptor beta chains were all obtained from the same sample, sequenced in a study of beta chain features in type 1 diabetes (dated by TCRdb to the late 2010s). Their specific antigens are unknown. The library was prepared using the immunoSEQ multiplex PCR assay. The entire isolated RNA was reverse transcribed using the High Capacity cDNA Reverse Transcription Kit, and thus expressed TCRB transcripts were sequenced. TCRdb's version of the immuneACCESS table is confined to in-frame rearrangements and falls short of the full clone set. An unresolved V gene accounts for under half of the shortfall where checked; the remainder is of unknown origin. This sample comprises about 270,000 clones, around an eighth of them detected only once. The ten top clones hold approximately 0.015% of the sample. Study-level results and caveats: In all four CD4+ subsets, TCRB CDR3 length was moderately but significantly shorter in type 1 diabetes patients.

The source material was naive CD4+ T cells from blood. The intended sense of this specimen's cell subset or site label: true naive CD4+ T cells. These receptors all come from a young man with type 1 diabetes.

This clone occurred a few times. The rearrangement uses TRBV5-4 and TRBJ2-1; a possible D gene is TRBD2 (5 bases). Germline lookup yields CDR1 SGHNT and CDR2 YYREEE (reference sequence). CDR3 length: 14 amino acids. V gave up 0 bases and J gave up 6 bases, with 10 bases separating them. In nucleotides, the CDR3 is TGTGCCAGCAGCTTGGCCTCGGGGTCCAATGAGCAGTTCTTC. Protein: CASSLASGSNEQFF.

The rearrangement joins TRBV7-8 to TRBJ2-1; possibly TRBD1 for D (6 bases). The ends were cut back, 5 bases at V and 9 bases at J, with 26 bases in the middle. The CDR3 has 17 residues. Germline V gene data show CDR1 as SGHVS and CDR2 as FQNEAQ. DNA for the CDR3: TGTGCCAGCAGCCCCTGGACAGCCTCTCAGCTCGGTATTGAGCAGTTCTTC. This translates into CASSPWTASQLGIEQFF.

This clone has a handful of counts. The chain links TRBV5-1 to TRBJ2-5; D unclear. Trimming removed 6 bases from V and 0 bases from J, with 6 bases in between. Germline loops: CDR1 SGHRS, CDR2 YFSETQ. The CDR3 spans 12 residues. In DNA, the CDR3 is TGCGCCAGCACCGACTACCAAGAGACCCAGTACTTC. This sequence encodes CASTDYQETQYF.

The chain combines TRBV19 with TRBJ1-5; 7 nucleotides agree with TRBD1. The CDR3 covers 15 residues. The germline CDR1 and CDR2 sequences are LNHDA and SQIVND (reference sequence). The V and J ends lost 3 bases and 7 bases, in that order; junction bases with no gene match: 9. As DNA, the CDR3 is TGTGCCAGTAGTATTTTGGACAGGATTAGACAGCCCCAGCATTTT. Its protein is CASSILDRIRQPQHF.

This clone has only a few counts. The genes are TRBV11-1 and TRBJ2-7; D is uncertain. With 4 bases removed from V and 3 bases from J, the gap between germline ends came to 13 bases. Germline lookup yields CDR1 SGHAT and CDR2 FQDESV (reference sequence). This CDR3 spans 14 amino acids. In nucleotides, the CDR3 is TGTGCCAGCAGCTGGGCCGACCGTCGCTACGAGCAGTACTTC. The encoded protein is CASSWADRRYEQYF.

V is TRBV5-1 and J is TRBJ2-3, with 10 bases matching TRBD1. V gave up 6 bases and J gave up 0 bases; unmatched junction bases: 10. The V gene's germline CDR1 is SGHRS and CDR2 YFSETQ. This CDR3 spans 17 amino acids. CDR3 amino acids: CASNARWGQGSTDTQYF. The CDR3 nucleotides read TGCGCCAGCAACGCGCGATGGGGACAGGGGAGCACAGATACGCAGTATTTT.

V is TRBV7-2 and J is TRBJ2-7; 9 bases fit TRBD2. CDR3 length: 16 amino acids. With V trimmed by 4 bases and J by 4 bases, 11 bases remained unmatched. The germline V gene has CDR1 SGHTA and CDR2 FQGNSA. This CDR3 is CASSSRSREGRYEQYF. The CDR3, as DNA: TGTGCCAGCAGCTCGAGATCGCGGGAGGGCCGATACGAGCAGTACTTC.

This clone was observed a few times. The rearrangement uses TRBV19 and TRBJ2-1; 12 bases match TRBD2. The V segment lost 5 bases and the J segment 4 bases; nucleotides outside the gene matches: 6. This CDR3 has 16 amino acids. From germline, CDR1 is LNHDA and CDR2 SQIVND (reference sequence). CDR3 sequence reads: CASSGLTSGSYNEQFF. The CDR3 DNA is TGTGCCAGTAGTGGCTTGACTAGCGGGAGTTACAATGAGCAGTTCTTC.

This clone was detected only a few times. The V and J genes are TRBV5-1 and TRBJ2-7, with TRBD2 matching over 7 bases. V lost 2 bases to trimming and J lost 6 bases; unmatched junction nucleotides: 11. Germline lookup yields CDR1 SGHRS and CDR2 YFSETQ. This CDR3 has 15 amino acids. The CDR3 loop reads CASSFGPGLEFEQYF. CDR3 nucleotides: TGCGCCAGCAGCTTTGGCCCCGGACTAGAATTCGAGCAGTACTTC.

Concerning this clone itself: The junction departs from the called germline gene at one end, perhaps through a read error. This chain joins TRBV6-5 and TRBJ1-1; D is undetermined. Germline V gene lookup returns CDR1 MNHEY and CDR2 SVGAGI. The CDR3 has 13 amino acids. Here the CDR3 DNA reads TGTGCCAGCAGTGGTGGAGTGAACCCTGAAGCTTTCTTT. It translates to CASSGGVNPEAFF.

The J gene is TRBJ2-2, the V gene TRBV28, with TRBD1 identical over 7 bases. Germline V lookup: CDR1 MDHEN, CDR2 SYDVKM. With V trimmed by 7 bases and J by 1 base, 6 bases remained unmatched. This CDR3 spans 15 amino acids. CDR3 nucleotides: TGTGCCAGCACCCCCCGGACAGGGAACACCGGGGAGCTGTTTTTT. This sequence encodes CASTPRTGNTGELFF.

The rearrangement uses TRBV11-1 and TRBJ2-1; TRBD2 is a possible D gene (6 bases). CDR1 and CDR2 from the germline V gene are SGHAT and FQDESV (reference sequence). The germline V and J ends were trimmed by 3 bases and 4 bases, with 7 bases remaining between them. The CDR3 runs to 13 residues. The CDR3 protein is CASSFGTYNEQFF. CDR3 DNA sequence: TGTGCCAGCAGCTTCGGGACTTACAATGAGCAGTTCTTC.

This clone came up a few times. The chain joins TRBV28 to TRBJ2-6; a weak D match, TRBD2 (5 bases). V gave up 10 bases and J gave up 0 bases, with 13 bases separating them. The length of the CDR3 is 15 residues. CDR1 is MDHEN and CDR2 is SYDVKM in the germline V gene. The chain's CDR3 is CATTTGFSGANVLTF. As DNA, the CDR3 is TGTGCCACGACTACGGGATTCTCTGGGGCCAACGTCCTGACTTTC.

A single count supports this clone. The chain joins TRBV15 to TRBJ2-3; possibly TRBD1 for D (5 bases). CDR1 LNHNV and CDR2 YYDKDF come from the germline V gene (reference sequence). The CDR3 has 19 amino acids. V was pared by 0 bases and J by 3 bases, with 22 bases between. In DNA form, the CDR3 reads TGTGCCACCAGCAGAGATCAGGGAAGTGGCCTAGGTGGGACAGATACGCAGTATTTT. It translates to CATSRDQGSGLGGTDTQYF.

This clone was counted a few times. The V gene is TRBV29-1, the J gene TRBJ2-5, with unresolved D. Trimming cost V 5 bases and J 3 bases, with 4 bases left between them. The CDR3 extends over 10 amino acids. Looked up from germline, CDR1 is SQVTM and CDR2 is ANQGSEA. The CDR3 nucleotides read TGCAGCGTTTCGGAAGAGACCCAGTACTTC. Translated, it gives CSVSEETQYF.

This rearrangement joins TRBV13 to TRBJ2-4; perhaps TRBD2 as D (6 bases). Per germline, CDR1 PRHDT and CDR2 FYEKMQ (reference sequence). CDR3 length: 16 residues. Deletions cut 1 base from V and 0 bases from J, with 10 bases between. The CDR3 sequence: CASSLAGDLAKNIQYF. The CDR3 nucleotides are TGTGCCAGCAGCTTAGCGGGAGACCTAGCCAAAAACATTCAGTACTTC.

The rearrangement joins TRBV5-1 to TRBJ1-1, with D unclear. Germline V gives CDR1 SGHRS, CDR2 YFSETQ. Trimming left V 4 bases short and J 1 base short, with 8 bases between. The CDR3 is 13 amino acids. CDR3: CASSREGNTEAFF. The CDR3 coding sequence is TGCGCCAGCAGCCGGGAGGGGAACACTGAAGCTTTCTTT.

V gene TRBV29-1 combines with J gene TRBJ2-7, with TRBD1 identical over 7 bases. J lost 2 bases, V lost 7 bases, and 5 bases had no gene match. Germline V gives CDR1 SQVTM, CDR2 ANQGSEA. The CDR3 is 12 residues long. The CDR3 nucleotides are TGCAGCGCAAGACAGGGAACCTACGAGCAGTACTTC. It is translated as CSARQGTYEQYF.

J is TRBJ2-1 and V is TRBV7-7; 10 bases align to TRBD2. Germline assignment: CDR1 SSHAT and CDR2 FNYEAQ (reference sequence). This CDR3 region has 17 residues. V lost 1 base and J lost 9; bases outside the gene matches: 12. Written as DNA, the CDR3 is TGTGCCAGCAGCTTAGGGGCTCTAGCGGGAGTAGATGGTGAGCAGTTCTTC. This codes for CASSLGALAGVDGEQFF.

As DNA, the CDR3 is TGTGCCAGCAGTGAACAACAGGGAGACTACGAGCAGTACTTC. It yields the protein CASSEQQGDYEQYF. J is TRBJ2-7 and V is TRBV2; perhaps TRBD1 as D (6 bases). The germline gives CDR1 SNHLY, CDR2 FYNNEI. CDR3 length equals 14 residues. Trimming left V 2 bases short and J 3 bases short, with 11 bases between. Combining the CDR3 with reference TRBV2 and TRBJ2-7 gives the whole variable domain EPEVTQTPSHQVTQMGQEVILRCVPISNHLYFYWYRQILGQKVEFLVSFYNNEISEKSEIFDDQFSVERPDGSNFTLKIRSTKLEDSAMYFCASSEQQGDYEQYFGPGTRLTVT.

V and J are TRBV27 and TRBJ2-7; TRBD2 matches at 13 bases. The germline V gene has CDR1 MNHEY and CDR2 SMNVEV (reference sequence). This CDR3 contains 16 residues. V lost 4 bases and J lost 0; bases outside the gene matches: 3. CDR3 nucleotides: TGTGCCAGCAGTTCCCGGACTAGCGGGAGCTCCTACGAGCAGTACTTC. Amino acids: CASSSRTSGSSYEQYF.

This chain uses TRBV7-3 with TRBJ2-6, with D possibly TRBD1 on 6 matching bases. The CDR3 has 17 amino acids. Trimming cost V 5 bases and J 1 base, with 15 bases left between them. The germline CDR1 and CDR2 sequences are SGHTA and FQGTGA. The CDR3 protein is CASSDSGTNSGANVLTF. CDR3 bases: TGTGCCAGCAGCGACTCCGGGACAAATTCTGGGGCCAACGTCCTGACTTTC. The variable domain in full, with the rest retrieved from reference TRBV7-3 and TRBJ2-6, is GAGVSQTPSNKVTEKGKYVELRCDPISGHTALYWYRQSLGQGPEFLIYFQGTGAADDSGLPNDRFFAVRPEGSVSTLKIQRTERGDSAVYLCASSDSGTNSGANVLTFGAGSRLTVL.

The V gene is TRBV7-2, the J gene TRBJ1-2; D call uncertain. The CDR3 sequence is 12 residues long. V shed 7 bases and J shed 7 bases, with 13 bases lying between them. Germline CDR1 reads SGHTA; CDR2 reads FQGNSA. CDR3 DNA sequence: TGTGCCAGCACCCCGCCGGGGTTTGGCTACACCTTC. It is translated as CASTPPGFGYTF.

This clone appeared a few times. The V and J genes are TRBV9 and TRBJ2-5, with D tentatively TRBD2 (6 bases). This CDR3 has 13 residues. V shed 2 bases and J shed 4 bases, with 9 bases lying between them. Germline loops: CDR1 SGDLS, CDR2 YYNGEE. Here the CDR3 reads CASSVEGLETQYF. Here the CDR3 DNA reads TGTGCCAGCAGCGTGGAGGGGTTAGAGACCCAGTACTTC.

The rearrangement links TRBV9 to TRBJ1-2; D gene unclear. CDR1 and CDR2 from the germline V gene are SGDLS and YYNGEE. The CDR3 runs 14 residues. Trimming pared 0 bases from V and 2 bases from J, leaving 8 bases between. The CDR3: CASSVDPENYGYTF. In nucleotides, the CDR3 is TGTGCCAGCAGCGTAGATCCAGAAAACTATGGCTACACCTTC.

This chain links TRBV29-1 with TRBJ2-5; D may be TRBD2 (5 bases). CDR3 size: 12 residues. Germline V gives CDR1 SQVTM, CDR2 ANQGSEA. V dropped 7 bases and J dropped 5 bases, with 14 bases sitting between them. CDR3 region: CSGAGLRETQYF. CDR3 in DNA: TGCAGCGGCGCGGGTCTGCGGGAGACCCAGTACTTC. Combining the CDR3 with reference TRBV29-1 and TRBJ2-5 gives the whole variable domain SAVISQKPSRDICQRGTSLTIQCQVDSQVTMMFWYRQQPGQSLTLIATANQGSEATYESGFVIDKFPISRPNLTFSTLTVSNMSPEDSSIYLCSGAGLRETQYFGPGTRLLVL.

The table lists this clone with a few counts. The chain has TRBV10-3 and TRBJ2-2, with 11 bases lining up with TRBD1. Germline lookup yields CDR1 ENHRY and CDR2 SYGVKD. CDR3 size: 15 residues. V shed 7 bases, J shed 3 bases, and the junction held 4 bases outside the gene matches. The CDR3 nucleotides are TGTGCCATCACCGCGGGACAGGGGGACACCGGGGAGCTGTTTTTT. Encoded protein: CAITAGQGDTGELFF.

This clone was seen only a few times. CDR3 bases: TGTGCCAGCAGCACGTACAGCTCTGGGAATGAAAAACTGTTTTTT. Encoded protein: CASSTYSSGNEKLFF. This sequence joins TRBV7-2 and TRBJ1-4, with unresolved D. The CDR3 covers 15 residues. V lost 5 bases and J 5 bases, leaving 15 bases between the germline ends. Per germline, CDR1 SGHTA and CDR2 FQGNSA.

The chain is built from TRBV19 and TRBJ1-1; D might be TRBD1 (5 bases). There are 14 residues in the CDR3. V gave up 3 bases and J gave up 5 bases, with 13 bases separating them. CDR1 is LNHDA and CDR2 is SQIVND in the germline V gene (reference sequence). The CDR3 region is CASSIRRGSTEAFF. Written as DNA, the CDR3 is TGTGCCAGTAGTATCAGAAGGGGTTCGACTGAAGCTTTCTTT.